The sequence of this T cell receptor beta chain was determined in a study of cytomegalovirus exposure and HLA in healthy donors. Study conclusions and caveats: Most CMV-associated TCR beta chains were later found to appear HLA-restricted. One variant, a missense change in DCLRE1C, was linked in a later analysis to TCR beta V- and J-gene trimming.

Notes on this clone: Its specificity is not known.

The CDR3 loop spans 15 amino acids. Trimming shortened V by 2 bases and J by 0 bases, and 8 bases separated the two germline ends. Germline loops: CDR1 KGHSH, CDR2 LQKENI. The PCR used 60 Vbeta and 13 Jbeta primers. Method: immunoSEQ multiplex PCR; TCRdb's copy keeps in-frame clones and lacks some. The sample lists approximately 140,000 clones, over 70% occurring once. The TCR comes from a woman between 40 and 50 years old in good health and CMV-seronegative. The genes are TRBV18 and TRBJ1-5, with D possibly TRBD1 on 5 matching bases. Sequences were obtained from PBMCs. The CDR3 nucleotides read TGTGCCAGCTCACCAGACAGCTATAGCAATCAGCCCCAGCATTTT. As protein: CASSPDSYSNQPQHF.